The clone carrying this T cell receptor beta chain was observed once. No antigen is known for it. The length of the CDR3 is 15 residues. Trimming stripped 4 bases from V and 1 base from J, with 14 bases between. In germline, CDR1 is SGHRS, CDR2 YFSETQ. Clones were sequenced by immunoSEQ multiplex PCR, and TCRdb holds only the in-frame ones, with some missing. This sample carries some 60,000 clones, around nine tenths of them seen once, and the ten largest clones take less than 1.1%. The sample is drawn from a study of OX40 agonist ivuxolimab in advanced cancers. Points from the study as a whole: Clones of CD4+ and CD8+ blood T cells grew by week 6 at doses of 0.1 to 3.0 mg/kg. In the expanded peripheral T cells, antigen specificity was never determined.

The receptor was derived from an adult with an advanced solid tumor such as melanoma, head and neck, liver or kidney cancer. This specimen was CD4+ or CD8+ T cells sorted from blood, taken in a trial of the OX40 agonist ivuxolimab. This chain links TRBV5-1 with TRBJ1-1, with D perhaps TRBD1 (5 bases). This CDR3 is CASSLGEVKNTEAFF. CDR3 bases: TGCGCCAGCAGCCTGGGGGAAGTAAAGAACACTGAAGCTTTCTTT.